This entry is about one TCR beta chain. The data are from a study of blood T cell repertoires in COVID-19. Study context: COVID-19 samples from acute and convalescent phases originated in the United States, Italy and Spain. Sample material is recorded as cDNA or gDNA derived from T cells, B-cell-depleted T cells, or PBMCs.

Authors' methods: Amplifying reference gene primers gave estimates of nucleated cell counts. Sequencing used immunoSEQ multiplex PCR; TCRdb keeps in-frame clones, though not all of them. The V and J calls and clone size come from that table; D and trimming were worked out from the DNA. The data contain fewer than 200,000 clones, roughly four fifths of them singletons. With 5 bases removed from V and 0 bases from J, the gap between germline ends came to 17 bases. This CDR3 region has 17 residues. Germline V gene sequence: CDR1 LNHDA, CDR2 SQIVND (reference sequence). The clonotype originates from a woman older than 75 with acute or convalescent COVID-19. Sequencing was carried out using peripheral blood. The V call is TRBV19, the J call TRBJ2-1, with D possibly matching TRBD2 (5 bases). The CDR3 DNA reads TGTGCCAGTAGTCCGTTCAGACGGGGAAGCTCCTACAATGAGCAGTTCTTC. Translating gives CASSPFRRGSSYNEQFF.